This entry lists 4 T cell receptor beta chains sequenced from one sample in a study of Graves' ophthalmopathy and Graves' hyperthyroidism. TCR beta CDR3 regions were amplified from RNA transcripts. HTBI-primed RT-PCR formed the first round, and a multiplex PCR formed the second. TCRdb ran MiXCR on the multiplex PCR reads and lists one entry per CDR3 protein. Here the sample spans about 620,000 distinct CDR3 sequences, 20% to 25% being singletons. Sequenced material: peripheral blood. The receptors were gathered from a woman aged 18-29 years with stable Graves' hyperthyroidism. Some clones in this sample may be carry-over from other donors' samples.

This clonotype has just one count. The CDR3 loop reads CASSLADGELFF. In DNA form, the CDR3 reads TGTGCCAGCAGCTTAGCAGACGGGGAGCTGTTTTTT. The rearrangement links TRBV7-6 to TRBJ2-2; D remains ambiguous. V was clipped by 0 bases and J by 7 bases, with 3 bases between them. CDR1 and CDR2 (germline): SGHVS, FNYEAQ. CDR3 length equals 12 residues.

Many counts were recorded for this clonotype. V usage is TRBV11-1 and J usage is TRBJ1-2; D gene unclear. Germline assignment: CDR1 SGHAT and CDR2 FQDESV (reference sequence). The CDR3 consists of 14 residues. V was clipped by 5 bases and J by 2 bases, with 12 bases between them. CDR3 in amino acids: CASSPRTLNYGYTF. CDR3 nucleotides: TGTGCCAGCAGCCCACGGACGTTAAACTATGGCTACACCTTC.

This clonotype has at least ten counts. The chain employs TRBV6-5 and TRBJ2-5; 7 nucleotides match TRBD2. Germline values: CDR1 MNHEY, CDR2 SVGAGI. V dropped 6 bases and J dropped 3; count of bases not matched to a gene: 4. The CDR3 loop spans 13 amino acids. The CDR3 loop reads CASRYGGKETQYF. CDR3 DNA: TGTGCCAGCAGATACGGGGGGAAAGAGACCCAGTACTTC.

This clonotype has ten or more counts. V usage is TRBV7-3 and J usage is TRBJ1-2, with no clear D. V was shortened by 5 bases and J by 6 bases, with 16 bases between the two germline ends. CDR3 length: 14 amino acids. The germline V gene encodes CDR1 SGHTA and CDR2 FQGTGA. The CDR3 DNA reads TGTGCCAGCAGCCCCTATGGTGGGGTTAATGGCTACACCTTC. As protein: CASSPYGGVNGYTF.